Shown below are 16 T cell receptor beta chains from a single sample sequenced in a study of blood T cell repertoires in COVID-19. Only in-frame clones appear in the TCRdb table, and some are missing; sequencing was by immunoSEQ multiplex PCR. The data show over 200,000 clones, 80% to 90% seen once. The sequenced sample was peripheral blood. The receptors were sampled from a middle-aged woman with active or convalescent COVID-19.

This chain joins TRBV25-1 and TRBJ1-1; D remains ambiguous. Trimming stripped 7 bases from V and 2 bases from J, with 14 bases between. Germline CDR1 MGHDK, CDR2 SYGVNS. The CDR3 runs to 14 residues. The CDR3 protein is CASTNRSPNTEAFF. The CDR3 DNA sequence: TGTGCCAGCACTAATCGATCCCCCAACACTGAAGCTTTCTTT.

The chain couples TRBV6-5 to TRBJ2-7; possible D gene TRBD1, 6 bases. Deletions cut 6 bases from V and 4 bases from J, with 19 bases between. The germline V gene has CDR1 MNHEY and CDR2 SVGAGI. This CDR3 has 15 residues. This chain's CDR3 is CASRGLSGHRYEQYF. In DNA, the CDR3 is TGTGCCAGCAGAGGATTATCGGGACACCGATACGAGCAGTACTTC.

V and J are TRBV7-2 and TRBJ2-5, with D perhaps matching TRBD1 (6 bases). The CDR3 is 13 residues long. Trimming left V 6 bases short and J 4 bases short, with 12 bases between. CDR1 and CDR2 (germline): SGHTA, FQGNSA. The DNA of the CDR3 is TGTGCCAGCAGACAGGGATGGGGAGAGACCCAGTACTTC. It encodes CASRQGWGETQYF.

This clone has a handful of counts. This chain links TRBV7-2 with TRBJ1-1; D is unresolved. This CDR3 region has 13 residues. V lost 2 bases and J lost 3, with 7 bases in between. Germline lookup yields CDR1 SGHTA and CDR2 FQGNSA. CDR3: CASSLNPYTEAFF. CDR3 in DNA: TGTGCCAGCAGCTTAAATCCATACACTGAAGCTTTCTTT.

The rearrangement uses TRBV19 and TRBJ1-6, with a tentative D call TRBD1 (5 bases). Trimming removed 4 bases from V and 7 bases from J, with 8 bases in between. The CDR3 runs 13 residues. CDR1 and CDR2 from the germline V gene are LNHDA and SQIVND (reference sequence). CDR3 sequence: CASSNRPNSPLHF. In DNA form, the CDR3 reads TGTGCCAGTAGTAACAGGCCGAATTCACCCCTCCACTTT.

The chain couples TRBV27 to TRBJ1-2; 9 nucleotides match TRBD1. CDR1 MNHEY and CDR2 SMNVEV come from the germline V gene (reference sequence). Trimming took 8 bases from V and 5 from J; bases not matched to a gene: 12. This CDR3 is 15 amino acids long. This CDR3 reads CASRGLGQGGYGYTF. The CDR3 bases are TGTGCCAGCCGAGGTTTGGGACAGGGAGGGTATGGCTACACCTTC.

The chain links TRBV10-3 to TRBJ2-3, with 10 positions matching TRBD2. V dropped 4 bases and J dropped 4; count of bases not matched to a gene: 5. In germline, CDR1 is ENHRY, CDR2 SYGVKD. CDR3 size: 15 residues. The CDR3 protein is CAISVASGSPDTQYF. DNA for the CDR3: TGTGCCATCAGTGTCGCTAGCGGGAGTCCAGATACGCAGTATTTT.

A single count supports this clone. The V call is TRBV30, the J call TRBJ2-5, with D hard to call. Germline lookup yields CDR1 GTSNPN and CDR2 SVGIG (reference sequence). V was clipped by 0 bases and J by 4 bases, with 15 bases between them. CDR3 size: 15 residues. CDR3 nucleotide sequence: TGTGCCTGGAGTGTCCCAACTTTAGGCGGAGAGACCCAGTACTTC. It yields the protein CAWSVPTLGGETQYF. Based on the CDR3 plus reference TRBV30 and TRBJ2-5, the full variable domain is SQTIHQWPATLVQPVGSPLSLECTVEGTSNPNLYWYRQAAGRGLQLLFYSVGIGQISSEVPQNLSASRPQDRQFILSSKKLLLSDSGFYLCAWSVPTLGGETQYFGPGTRLLVL.

The chain joins TRBV10-1 to TRBJ2-7; 7 bases align to TRBD2. V trimming: 5 bases; J trimming: 0 bases; junction bases outside the gene matches: 7. The CDR3 is 15 residues long. Germline-derived CDR1 and CDR2 are WNHNN and SYGVQD (reference sequence). CDR3 sequence reads: CASSRGGQSSYEQYF. The CDR3 DNA sequence: TGCGCCAGCAGTCGGGGAGGGCAAAGCTCCTACGAGCAGTACTTC.

The chain combines TRBV25-1 with TRBJ2-4; TRBD1 might be the D (5 bases). In germline, CDR1 is MGHDK, CDR2 SYGVNS. The CDR3 loop spans 16 amino acids. Trimming cost V 1 base and J 7 bases, with 17 bases left between them. The CDR3 region has the DNA TGTGCCAGCAGTGAATCGACAGTTCTAGGAGTCAACATTCAGTACTTC. The encoded protein is CASSESTVLGVNIQYF. The entire variable domain, with the rest obtained from reference TRBV25-1 and TRBJ2-4, is as follows: EADIYQTPRYLVIGTGKKITLECSQTMGHDKMYWYQQDPGMELHLIHYSYGVNSTEKGDLSSESTVSRIRTEHFPLTLESARPSHTSQYLCASSESTVLGVNIQYFGAGTRLSVL.

The chain uses TRBV6-5 and TRBJ1-6; D gene uncertain. V was pared by 10 bases and J by 7 bases, with 17 bases between. This CDR3 spans 14 amino acids. Germline V gene sequence: CDR1 MNHEY, CDR2 SVGAGI. The CDR3 DNA sequence: TGTGCCACAACCCTAGAGGGCCTAAATTCACCCCTCCACTTT. Translated, it gives CATTLEGLNSPLHF.

This chain connects TRBV5-1 to TRBJ2-3; a possible D gene is TRBD2 (5 bases). Germline CDR1 SGHRS, CDR2 YFSETQ. The CDR3 loop spans 12 amino acids. Trimming stripped 5 bases from V and 3 bases from J, with 7 bases between. CDR3 nucleotide sequence: TGCGCCAGCAGGTCGGGAACAGATACGCAGTATTTT. Its translation: CASRSGTDTQYF.

V gene TRBV6-1 combines with J gene TRBJ2-7; possibly TRBD2 for D (6 bases). This CDR3 spans 14 amino acids. Trimming pared 2 bases from V and 1 base from J, leaving 9 bases between. The germline gives CDR1 MNHNS, CDR2 SASEGT. CDR3 coding DNA: TGTGCCAGCAGTGAACTACTAGCATCCTACGAGCAGTACTTC. This translates into CASSELLASYEQYF.

This chain joins TRBV9 and TRBJ1-2, with D unclear. V was trimmed by 5 bases and J by 4 bases, leaving 6 bases between them. The CDR3 loop spans 11 amino acids. From germline, CDR1 is SGDLS and CDR2 YYNGEE. In DNA, the CDR3 is TGTGCCAGCAGTCGGTTCTATGGCTACACCTTC. This encodes CASSRFYGYTF.

This clone has more than one count but fewer than ten. This chain connects TRBV13 to TRBJ1-6, with D maybe TRBD1 (6 bases). Germline loops: CDR1 PRHDT, CDR2 FYEKMQ (reference sequence). The CDR3 is made up of 16 amino acids. V lost 5 bases, J lost 0 bases, and 11 bases lay in between. The CDR3 is CASSLDRSSYNSPLHF. CDR3 DNA: TGTGCCAGCAGCCTAGACAGGAGCTCCTATAATTCACCCCTCCACTTT.

J is TRBJ1-3 and V is TRBV9, with TRBD1 as a possible D gene (6 bases). Germline CDR1 and CDR2: SGDLS and YYNGEE. Trimming removed 5 bases from V and 0 bases from J, with 12 bases in between. CDR3 length: 15 residues. The CDR3 is CASRRGSTSGNTIYF. The CDR3 DNA reads TGTGCCAGCAGAAGGGGGTCTACCTCTGGAAACACCATATATTTT.